This T cell receptor beta chain was captured in a study of chemoradiotherapy in HPV16-positive cancers. Repertoires were generated with immunoSEQ multiplex PCR, while TCRdb's copy carries only in-frame clones and drops some. Seen here are some 22,000 clones, roughly 87% observed once, and the top ten hold 4.5% to 5%. V dropped 1 base and J dropped 2 bases, with 11 bases sitting between them. From germline, CDR1 is SGHAT and CDR2 FQNNGV. This CDR3 has 15 amino acids. This clone has just one count. What it recognizes is unknown. Over chemoradiotherapy, repertoires were sampled more than once. The study's findings and limits: During treatment, candidate HPV-specific clones and E7-related motifs expanded in tumor.

Source: blood, taken from a patient who underwent chemoradiotherapy. The TCR was taken from a human donor with HPV-associated anogenital cancer. The J gene is TRBJ1-1, the V gene TRBV11-2; the D gene is possibly TRBD1 (5 bases). The CDR3 loop reads CASSLGGRHNTEAFF. The CDR3 DNA sequence: TGTGCCAGCAGCTTAGGGGGACGGCACAACACTGAAGCTTTCTTT.